This is a list of T cell receptor beta chains from one sample in a study of blood T cells in healthy people across ages. TCRdb ran MiXCR on the 5' RACE reads and lists one entry per CDR3 protein. Here the sample spans approximately 830,000 distinct CDR3 sequences, approximately 59% being singletons. Sequenced material: blood. The receptors derive from a man aged 25-45 years in good health. The CDR3 runs from the conserved cysteine through the conserved F or W. Each record gives: V gene, clone size, D gene, CDR3 length, J gene, CDR3 DNA, CDR3 protein. A D gene is named only where the DNA matches it firmly. Clone size appears in some rows only: once, few, many, or a class for an expanded clone.

>TRBV2|-|TRBD2|17|TRBJ2-1
TGTGCCAGCAAGGAAGGGACTAGCGGGGGGGCCTACAATGAGCAGTTCTTC
CASKEGTSGGAYNEQFF
>TRBV20-1|once|-|16|TRBJ2-1
TGCAGTGCGGCTCGGGCTAGGGTCAACTATATCGATGAGCAGTTCTTC
CSAARARVNYIDEQFF
>TRBV7-9|few|TRBD1|13|TRBJ1-2
TGTGCCAGCAGCGCAGGACAGGGGGACGGCTACACCTTC
CASSAGQGDGYTF
>TRBV20-1|-|TRBD2|14|TRBJ2-7
TGCAGTGCTCACGGACTAGCGGGAGTCTACGAGCAGTACTTC
CSAHGLAGVYEQYF
>TRBV21-1|-|-|16|TRBJ2-7
TGTGCCAGCAGCAACAGGACCCCAGGGAGGCACTACGAGCAGTACTTC
CASSNRTPGRHYEQYF
>TRBV24-1|-|-|13|TRBJ1-2
TGTGCCACCAGTGATTTCGGGAACTATGGCTACACCTTC
CATSDFGNYGYTF
>TRBV7-2|-|TRBD2|17|TRBJ2-3
TGTGCCAGCAGCACCGGACTAGCGGGGGGGCGGACAGATACGCAGTATTTT
CASSTGLAGGRTDTQYF
>TRBV5-1|few|TRBD2|15|TRBJ2-1
TGCGCCAGCGGGCCGCTAGCGGGGGGGCAGAGTGAGCAGTTCTTC
CASGPLAGGQSEQFF
>TRBV12-3/TRBV12-4|-|-|16|TRBJ2-1
TGTGCCAGCAGTTTACTTGCCAGGGGTACTTACAATGAGCAGTTCTTC
CASSLLARGTYNEQFF
>TRBV6-5|once|-|14|TRBJ1-1
TGTGCCAGCAATGTTGGGTCCTGGGGGACTGAAGCTTTCTTT
CASNVGSWGTEAFF
>TRBV4-2|few|TRBD1|14|TRBJ2-5
TGTGCCAGCAGCCACGGACAGGGGCGAGAGACCCAGTACTTC
CASSHGQGRETQYF
>TRBV29-1|few|-|13|TRBJ1-5
TGCAGCGTTGAGGGGGGTACCAATCAGCCCCAGCATTTT
CSVEGGTNQPQHF
>TRBV7-9|-|-|17|TRBJ1-5
TGTGCCAGCAGCTCAGACTCCGGGACGGACCTAGATCAGCCCCAGCATTTT
CASSSDSGTDLDQPQHF
>TRBV29-1|-|-|13|TRBJ2-7
TGCAGCGTTCACAGGGAGAGCCCCTACGAGCAGTACTTC
CSVHRESPYEQYF
>TRBV20-1|-|-|12|TRBJ2-7
TGCAGTGGCTCAGGAGCAACCGCCGAGCAGTACTTC
CSGSGATAEQYF
>TRBV7-2|-|-|13|TRBJ2-7
TGTGCCAGCAGCGGCAGCGCTCTCTACGAGCAGTACTTC
CASSGSALYEQYF
>TRBV6-5|few|TRBD1|15|TRBJ1-2
TGTGCCAGCAGTTTGTTCCGGGACAGGGGGGGTGGCTACACCTTC
CASSLFRDRGGGYTF
>TRBV4-3|few|TRBD2|17|TRBJ2-7
TGCGCCAGCAGCCAAGATCCCGGACTAGCGGGGGGGCCCGAGCAGTACTTC
CASSQDPGLAGGPEQYF
>TRBV4-3|-|-|14|TRBJ2-7
TGCGCCAGCAGCCAAGTCGCAGGGCGTTCCGAGCAGTACTTC
CASSQVAGRSEQYF
>TRBV20-1|-|-|14|TRBJ2-7
TGCAGTGCTAGCTCAAGACAGAGCATTTACGAGCAGTACTTC
CSASSRQSIYEQYF
>TRBV18|few|-|14|TRBJ1-2
TGTGCCAGCTCGCCGCGGTCGAAATATTATGGCTACACCTTC
CASSPRSKYYGYTF
>TRBV20-1|few|-|12|TRBJ2-3
TGCAGTGCAACTCAAGGGCGGGATACGCAGTATTTT
CSATQGRDTQYF
>TRBV6-5|-|TRBD2|16|TRBJ2-5
TGTGCCAGCAGTTACTCTTGGCGGGGGGGAGGAGAGACCCAGTACTTC
CASSYSWRGGGETQYF
>TRBV7-2|-|TRBD2|15|TRBJ2-1
TGTGCCAGCAGCGAGTTAGCGGGGGTTGGGAATGAGCAGTTCTTC
CASSELAGVGNEQFF
>TRBV9|-|-|12|TRBJ1-2
TGTGCCAGCAGCGCGGAGGACTATGGCTACACCTTC
CASSAEDYGYTF
>TRBV12-5|-|-|13|TRBJ2-5
TGTGCTAGTGTCTGGAGGGGGCGAGAGACCCAGTACTTC
CASVWRGRETQYF
>TRBV10-3|-|-|14|TRBJ2-3
TGTGCCATCAGTGCGGCGGGGCCCACAGATACGCAGTATTTT
CAISAAGPTDTQYF
>TRBV20-1|few|-|12|TRBJ2-1
TGCAGTGCGACGGTACAGGGCTATGAGCAGTTCTTC
CSATVQGYEQFF
>TRBV20-1|once|-|13|TRBJ1-2
TGCAGTGCTCGACGGACAGATGACTATGGCTACACCTTC
CSARRTDDYGYTF
>TRBV2|once|-|13|TRBJ2-7
TGTGCCAGCACTCCCGGGACATCCTACGAGCAGTACTTC
CASTPGTSYEQYF
>TRBV6-5|-|-|13|TRBJ2-1
TGTGCCAGCAGTTACTCGGGGGACGGAGAGCAGTTCTTC
CASSYSGDGEQFF
>TRBV15|-|TRBD2|15|TRBJ2-1
TGTGCCACCGCGAAAGGACTAGCGGGGGGGGCCGAGCAGTTCTTC
CATAKGLAGGAEQFF
>TRBV20-1|-|TRBD1|13|TRBJ2-5
TGCAGTGCTTTACAGGGGGCCCCAGAGACCCAGTACTTC
CSALQGAPETQYF
>TRBV5-5|few|-|12|TRBJ1-2
TGTGCCAGCAAGTTAGACGGATCAGGCTACACCTTC
CASKLDGSGYTF
>TRBV7-2|-|-|17|TRBJ1-4
TGTGCCAGCAGCATGTCCCGAAGAAGGACAACTAATGAAAAACTGTTTTTT
CASSMSRRRTTNEKLFF
>TRBV20-1|few|-|14|TRBJ2-5
TGCAGTGCTACGCCCCCAGGGTGGCAAGAGACCCAGTACTTC
CSATPPGWQETQYF
>TRBV18|-|-|13|TRBJ2-2
TGTGCCAGCTCATCTCAGCTTGCCGGGGAGCTGTTTTTT
CASSSQLAGELFF
>TRBV29-1|-|TRBD1|13|TRBJ2-3
TGCAGCGTCCCGGGACAGAACACAGATACGCAGTATTTT
CSVPGQNTDTQYF
>TRBV20-1|-|-|14|TRBJ2-1
TGCAGTGCCTGGGACCCGAACCCATACAATGAGCAGTTCTTC
CSAWDPNPYNEQFF
>TRBV28|-|-|12|TRBJ2-5
TGTGCCAGCACCCTGACAGGGAGGGAGCAGTACTTC
CASTLTGREQYF
>TRBV4-3|few|-|17|TRBJ1-2
TGCGCCAGCAGCCAAGATGTCCGGGCCGACACTAACTATGGCTACACCTTC
CASSQDVRADTNYGYTF
>TRBV18|once|TRBD1|13|TRBJ2-1
TGTGCCAGCTCACCCCGCGACCGGGACAGGGAGTTCTTC
CASSPRDRDREFF
>TRBV6-5|-|-|12|TRBJ2-3
TGTGCCAGCAGAGATTGGACAGATACGCAGTATTTT
CASRDWTDTQYF
>TRBV3-1|-|-|13|TRBJ1-5
TGTGCCAGCAGCCAAGGCAGGCAACAGCCCCAGCATTTT
CASSQGRQQPQHF
>TRBV20-1|once|TRBD1|14|TRBJ2-7
TGCAGTGCTAGGCACCGGGACAGGGGACACGAGCAGTACTTC
CSARHRDRGHEQYF
>TRBV30|-|-|11|TRBJ2-7
TGTGCCTGGATCCAGGCCCACGAGCAGTACTTC
CAWIQAHEQYF
>TRBV6-1|-|-|13|TRBJ1-5
TGTGCCAGACTTCAGGGGTACAATCAGCCCCAGCATTTT
CARLQGYNQPQHF
>TRBV6-2/TRBV6-3|-|TRBD1|19|TRBJ2-1
TGTGCCAGCATCGAAGTCGGGACAGAAATCATAAGCTCCTACAAGGAGCAGTTCTTC
CASIEVGTEIISSYKEQFF
>TRBV6-1|once|-|13|TRBJ2-5
TGTGCCAGCAGTGTCAGGGAATTCGAGACCCAGTACTTC
CASSVREFETQYF
>TRBV5-4|-|-|15|TRBJ2-5
TGTGCCAGCAGCTGGGGCGGGGGCGATAGGGAGACCCAGTACTTC
CASSWGGGDRETQYF
>TRBV5-1|-|-|12|TRBJ1-1
TGCGCCAGCAGCTACCGGGCCAATGAAGCTTTCTTT
CASSYRANEAFF
>TRBV20-1|few|TRBD1|14|TRBJ2-7
TGCAGTGCTAGAGTCACAGGGGTCACCTACGAGCAGTACTTC
CSARVTGVTYEQYF
>TRBV15|-|-|13|TRBJ2-3
TGTGCCACCTACGGTGGTTTGGCGGATACGCAGTATTTT
CATYGGLADTQYF
>TRBV6-5|-|-|13|TRBJ2-7
TGTGCCAGCAGTTACTCGAACGCTTACGAGCAGTACTTC
CASSYSNAYEQYF
>TRBV24-1|-|TRBD1|17|TRBJ1-4
TGTGCCACCAGTGGCCCCAATCCCGGGACAGACCATGAAAAACTGTTTTTT
CATSGPNPGTDHEKLFF
>TRBV7-2|once|-|14|TRBJ2-7
TGTACCAGCAGCTTTAGCGATGGGCGATACGAGCAGTACTTC
CTSSFSDGRYEQYF
>TRBV5-1|-|TRBD2|13|TRBJ2-1
TGCGCCAGCAGCTTGGAGAAGCGGGGCAAGCAGTTCTTC
CASSLEKRGKQFF
>TRBV24-1|-|-|13|TRBJ1-2
TGTGCCACCAGTGATCGAACAGCAGTAGGCTACACCTTC
CATSDRTAVGYTF
>TRBV7-9|-|TRBD1|17|TRBJ2-1
TGTGCCAGCAGCTTAGCGGGACAGGGGGGCCCTTACAATGAGCAGTTCTTC
CASSLAGQGGPYNEQFF